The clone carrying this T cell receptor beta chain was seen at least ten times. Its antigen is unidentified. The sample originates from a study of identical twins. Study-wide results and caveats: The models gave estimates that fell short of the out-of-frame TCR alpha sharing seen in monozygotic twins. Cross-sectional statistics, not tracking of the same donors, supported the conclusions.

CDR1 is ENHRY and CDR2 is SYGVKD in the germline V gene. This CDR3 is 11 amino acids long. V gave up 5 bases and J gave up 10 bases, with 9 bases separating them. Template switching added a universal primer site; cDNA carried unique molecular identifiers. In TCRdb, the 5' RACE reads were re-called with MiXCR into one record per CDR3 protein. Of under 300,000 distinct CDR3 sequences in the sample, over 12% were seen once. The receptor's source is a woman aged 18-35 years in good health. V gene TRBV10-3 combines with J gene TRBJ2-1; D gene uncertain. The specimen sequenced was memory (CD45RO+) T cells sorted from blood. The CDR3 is CAISREREQFF. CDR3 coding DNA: TGTGCCATCAGTAGGGAACGGGAGCAGTTCTTC.